This T cell receptor beta chain was recovered during a study of control samples from healthy donors and cancer patients. V lost 5 bases and J lost 3; bases outside the gene matches: 4. This CDR3 has 14 amino acids. Germline-derived CDR1 and CDR2 are MNHEY and SMNVEV (reference sequence). Sequencing used immunoSEQ multiplex PCR; TCRdb keeps in-frame clones, though not all of them. The sample contains 75,000 to 100,000 clones, about 90% of which appear only once. The V and J genes are TRBV27 and TRBJ2-3; 8 bases are shared with TRBD1. The sequence derives from a man aged 30 to 45 in good health. The sequenced sample consisted of blood. CDR3 in amino acids: CASSRQGRTDTQYF. The CDR3 DNA follows: TGTGCCAGCAGTCGACAGGGGAGGACAGATACGCAGTATTTT.